A single sample gave rise to the 27 T cell receptor beta chains below, sequenced in a study of somatic mutations in cytotoxic T cells in rheumatoid arthritis. Generated by immunoSEQ multiplex PCR, the TCRdb table keeps only in-frame clones and is missing some. The profile covers 15,000 to 20,000 clones, with about 70% appearing a single time and approximately 20% taken by the ten largest. Sequencing was done on a sample of CD8+ T cells sorted from blood. The receptor source for this set is an older woman in good health.

The count of this clone is one. This chain links TRBV15 with TRBJ1-1, with D uncertain. V lost 0 bases, J lost 1 base, and 9 bases lay in between. This CDR3 comprises 15 residues. CDR1 and CDR2 (germline): LNHNV, YYDKDF (reference sequence). CDR3 amino acids: CATSRDRAANTEAFF. The DNA for the CDR3 is TGTGCCACCAGCAGAGATCGGGCGGCGAACACTGAAGCTTTCTTT. The full variable domain, with the rest looked up from reference TRBV15 and TRBJ1-1, is DAMVIQNPRYQVTQFGKPVTLSCSQTLNHNVMYWYQQKSSQAPKLLFHYYDKDFNNEADTPDNFQSRRPNTSFCFLDIRSPGLGDTAMYLCATSRDRAANTEAFFGQGTRLTVV.

The rearrangement joins TRBV21-1 to TRBJ1-2; TRBD1, the D gene given by the table, was not confirmed from the DNA. TRBV21-1 is a known pseudogene. The CDR3 length is 12 residues. CDR3 loop: CASSSPGTGDTF. In DNA form, the CDR3 reads TGTGCCAGCAGCTCTCCCGGGACAGGGGACACCTTC.

V usage is TRBV7-9 and J usage is TRBJ2-1, with 7 bases lining up with TRBD2. The J segment lost 0 bases and the V segment lost 6 bases, leaving 11 bases of the junction unmatched. The CDR3 length is 17 residues. Looked up from germline, CDR1 is SEHNR and CDR2 is FQNEAQ (reference sequence). The CDR3 sequence is CASRVGEGSSSYNEQFF. The CDR3 nucleotides are TGTGCCAGCAGGGTAGGGGAGGGCTCAAGCTCCTACAATGAGCAGTTCTTC.

CDR3 nucleotides: TGTGCCAGCAGTCCCCCGGGGGACGAGCAGTACTTC. Translated, it gives CASSPPGDEQYF. This chain connects TRBV6-5 to TRBJ2-7, with D possibly matching TRBD2 (6 bases). The CDR3 spans 12 residues. V dropped 5 bases and J dropped 5 bases, with 10 bases sitting between them. CDR1 MNHEY and CDR2 SVGAGI come from the germline V gene.

The chain recombines TRBV7-8 with TRBJ2-5; D gene uncertain. V was shortened by 8 bases and J by 2 bases, with 12 bases between the two germline ends. The length of the CDR3 is 13 residues. Germline V lookup: CDR1 SGHVS, CDR2 FQNEAQ. CDR3 sequence: CASRTVSQETQYF. CDR3 DNA: TGTGCCAGCCGAACAGTATCTCAAGAGACCCAGTACTTC. The variable domain in full, with the rest retrieved from reference TRBV7-8 and TRBJ2-5, is GAGVSQSPRYKVAKRGQDVALRCDPISGHVSLFWYQQALGQGPEFLTYFQNEAQLDKSGLPSDRFFAERPEGSVSTLKIQRTQQEDSAVYLCASRTVSQETQYFGPGTRLLVL.

The chain employs TRBV5-6 and TRBJ1-5; D not resolved. Germline values: CDR1 SGHDT, CDR2 YYEEEE. The CDR3 covers 14 residues. Trimming took off 6 bases at V and 7 bases at J, with 17 bases between the two ends. DNA of the CDR3: TGTGCCAGCACCCATGGAGGCAGTGGGCAGCCCCAGCATTTT. Its protein product is CASTHGGSGQPQHF.

This clone has only a few counts. V usage is TRBV9 and J usage is TRBJ2-1, with TRBD2 matching 13 bases. The germline V gene has CDR1 SGDLS and CDR2 YYNGEE. Unmatched junction bases numbered 2, after V lost 3 bases and J lost 2 bases. CDR3 length equals 16 residues. CDR3 sequence (DNA): TGTGCCAGCAGCGACGGGACTAGCGGGACCTACAATGAGCAGTTCTTC. It yields the protein CASSDGTSGTYNEQFF.

This clone was counted a single time. The CDR3 sequence: CASIPRNLNTEAFF. The CDR3 DNA reads as TGTGCCAGTATCCCCAGGAACTTGAACACTGAAGCTTTCTTT. V gene TRBV19 combines with J gene TRBJ1-1; D is ambiguous. Germline V lookup: CDR1 LNHDA, CDR2 SQIVND (reference sequence). This CDR3 has 14 residues. Trimming pared 7 bases from V and 0 bases from J, leaving 12 bases between.

J is TRBJ1-4 and V is TRBV6-1; possible D gene TRBD1, 6 bases. CDR3 length: 15 residues. The V end lost 3 bases, the J end lost 6 bases, and 14 bases lay between the germline ends. In germline, CDR1 is MNHNS, CDR2 SASEGT. CDR3 region: CASSEDPGEDEKLFF. In nucleotides, the CDR3 is TGTGCCAGCAGTGAGGATCCAGGGGAGGATGAAAAACTGTTTTTT.

This clone was counted a few times. The genes are TRBV27 and TRBJ2-7, with TRBD1 identical over 8 bases. Looked up from germline, CDR1 is MNHEY and CDR2 is SMNVEV (reference sequence). CDR3 length: 14 residues. V gave up 6 bases and J gave up 2 bases; unmatched junction bases: 6. The CDR3 DNA reads TGTGCCAGCAGCCCAGGGGGCGGCACCTACGAGCAGTACTTC. This gives the protein CASSPGGGTYEQYF.

The rearrangement links TRBV6-4 to TRBJ1-1, with D tentatively TRBD1 (6 bases). The ends were cut back, 10 bases at V and 1 base at J, with 13 bases in the middle. Germline CDR1 MRHNA, CDR2 SNTAGT. This CDR3 has 13 amino acids. CDR3 protein: CATSAGANTEAFF. Written as DNA, the CDR3 is TGTGCCACGTCCGCGGGGGCGAACACTGAAGCTTTCTTT.

Relative to its sample, this clone is medium-sized. The chain links TRBV4-1 to TRBJ1-1; 8 bases agree with TRBD1. J was trimmed by 8 bases and V by 4 bases; bases with no gene match: 6. This CDR3 has 13 residues. Germline lookup yields CDR1 MGHRA and CDR2 YSYEKL. The CDR3 sequence: CASSLGTGLEAFF. As DNA, the CDR3 is TGCGCCAGCAGCCTTGGGACAGGACTAGAAGCTTTCTTT.

The chain recombines TRBV25-1 with TRBJ2-6; D tentatively fits TRBD1 or TRBD2 (5 bases each). This CDR3 has 18 amino acids. The germline V and J ends were trimmed by 1 base and 0 bases, with 13 bases remaining between them. CDR1 MGHDK and CDR2 SYGVNS come from the germline V gene. This CDR3 reads CASSEWGGSSSGANVLTF. The CDR3 DNA reads as TGTGCCAGCAGTGAATGGGGCGGGTCGAGCTCTGGGGCCAACGTCCTGACTTTC.

This clone occurred once. V is TRBV2 and J is TRBJ1-2, with D hard to call. Trimming cost V 0 bases and J 8 bases, with 13 bases left between them. The CDR3 totals 14 residues. CDR1 SNHLY and CDR2 FYNNEI come from the germline V gene. CDR3 residues: CASSEAGNRWGYTF. Written as DNA, the CDR3 is TGTGCCAGCAGTGAAGCTGGCAACCGATGGGGCTACACCTTC.

The J gene is TRBJ2-7, the V gene TRBV11-2; TRBD2 agrees at 8 bases. The trim removed 1 base at V and 3 bases at J, leaving 8 bases unmatched. The CDR3 is made up of 16 amino acids. In germline, CDR1 is SGHAT, CDR2 FQNNGV. As DNA, the CDR3 is TGTGCCAGCAGCTTAGTTCCGGGAGGGACATTCTACGAGCAGTACTTC. As protein: CASSLVPGGTFYEQYF.

This chain connects TRBV19 to TRBJ2-1, with 8 positions matching TRBD1. The V and J ends lost 3 bases and 6 bases, in that order; junction bases with no gene match: 7. Germline CDR1 and CDR2: LNHDA and SQIVND (reference sequence). This CDR3 has 15 amino acids. The CDR3, as DNA: TGTGCCAGTAGTATCCTGTTAGGACAGGGCAATGAGCAGTTCTTC. Protein: CASSILLGQGNEQFF.

This clone was picked up a small number of times. The chain couples TRBV7-7 to TRBJ2-5, with 11 bases fitting TRBD2. The V gene end was trimmed by 1 base and the J gene end by 0 bases; junction bases not matched to a gene: 10. The CDR3 consists of 19 residues. In germline, CDR1 is SSHAT, CDR2 FNYEAQ (reference sequence). CDR3 loop: CASSLGPVLAGDYQETQYF. The CDR3 nucleotides are TGTGCCAGCAGCTTAGGGCCGGTACTAGCGGGGGACTACCAAGAGACCCAGTACTTC.

The gene calls are TRBV7-9 and TRBJ1-3; TRBD1 aligns across 9 bases. The CDR3 covers 15 residues. Germline assignment: CDR1 SEHNR and CDR2 FQNEAQ (reference sequence). After removal of 5 bases from V and 0 bases from J, the junction contained 2 bases not matched to a gene. This CDR3 reads CASSGQGFSGNTIYF. The DNA for the CDR3 is TGTGCCAGCAGCGGACAGGGGTTCTCTGGAAACACCATATATTTT.

The J gene is TRBJ2-7, the V gene TRBV7-9, with unresolved D. This CDR3 is 12 amino acids long. Trimming took off 0 bases at V and 7 bases at J, with 7 bases between the two ends. In germline, CDR1 is SEHNR, CDR2 FQNEAQ (reference sequence). CDR3 sequence: CASSLARREQYF. The CDR3 DNA follows: TGTGCCAGCAGCTTAGCGCGTCGGGAGCAGTACTTC. Together with reference TRBV7-9 and TRBJ2-7, the CDR3 gives the full variable domain: DTGVSQNPRHKITKRGQNVTFRCDPISEHNRLYWYRQTLGQGPEFLTYFQNEAQLEKSRLLSDRFSAERPKGSFSTLEIQRTEQGDSAMYLCASSLARREQYFGPGTRLTVT.

This clone was seen only a few times. The V call is TRBV5-4, the J call TRBJ2-7; a weak D match, TRBD2 (6 bases). V lost 2 bases and J lost 4, with 7 bases in between. The CDR3 sequence is 12 residues long. Germline V CDR1 and CDR2: SGHNT, YYREEE (reference sequence). Here the CDR3 reads CASSFSGYEQYF. In DNA form, the CDR3 reads TGTGCCAGCAGCTTTAGCGGTTACGAGCAGTACTTC.

In its sample, this clone was seen a few times. The V gene is TRBV9, the J gene TRBJ1-2, with D hard to call. This CDR3 has 16 residues. The V gene's germline CDR1 is SGDLS and CDR2 YYNGEE. V was trimmed by 5 bases and J by 0 bases, leaving 17 bases between them. The CDR3 spells CASSGTGFLSNYGYTF. The CDR3 bases are TGTGCCAGCAGTGGAACGGGTTTTCTCTCTAACTATGGCTACACCTTC.

The gene calls are TRBV6-5 and TRBJ1-5; maybe TRBD1 (6 bases). Germline-derived CDR1 and CDR2 are MNHEY and SVGAGI. The CDR3 runs 14 residues. Trimming removed 5 bases at V and 5 bases at J, with 13 bases between. DNA of the CDR3: TGTGCCAGCAGTCTACAGGGAGGGTATCAGCCCCAGCATTTT. Protein product: CASSLQGGYQPQHF.

The V call is TRBV6-5, the J call TRBJ2-2, with D possibly being TRBD2 (6 bases). Germline V gene lookup returns CDR1 MNHEY and CDR2 SVGAGI. The CDR3 contains 16 residues. Trimming took 0 bases from V and 4 from J, leaving 12 bases between them. CDR3 region: CASSYSRRVGTGELFF. CDR3 nucleotide sequence: TGTGCCAGCAGTTACTCGAGGAGGGTGGGCACCGGGGAGCTGTTTTTT.

The genes are TRBV5-6 and TRBJ2-1; TRBD1 or TRBD2 may be the D gene (6 bases each). The CDR3 length is 13 residues. In germline, CDR1 is SGHDT, CDR2 YYEEEE. Trimming shortened V by 2 bases and J by 9 bases, and 12 bases separated the two germline ends. The CDR3 loop is CASSFNGGGEQFF. The CDR3 nucleotides are TGTGCCAGCAGCTTCAACGGGGGCGGTGAGCAGTTCTTC.

The gene calls are TRBV15 and TRBJ2-1, with TRBD1 identical over 7 bases. J lost 8 bases, V lost 0 bases, and 10 bases had no gene match. The CDR3 spans 16 residues. CDR1 is LNHNV, CDR2 YYDKDF, per germline (reference sequence). The CDR3 sequence is CATSRDAGQGDHEQFF. CDR3 coding DNA: TGTGCCACCAGCAGAGATGCGGGCCAGGGGGACCATGAGCAGTTCTTC.

This clone was counted a few times. This chain links TRBV6-5 with TRBJ1-1; TRBD1 is a possible D gene (5 bases). The CDR3 is made up of 12 amino acids. CDR1 is MNHEY and CDR2 is SVGAGI in the germline V gene. Trimming left V 2 bases short and J 14 bases short, with 15 bases between. The CDR3 loop is CASSYGPGLTFF. CDR3 coding DNA: TGTGCCAGCAGTTACGGGCCAGGGCTTACGTTCTTT.

Sample share makes this clone medium-sized. The J gene is TRBJ2-7, the V gene TRBV10-3; possibly TRBD1 for D (6 bases). This CDR3 region has 13 residues. CDR1 and CDR2 (germline): ENHRY, SYGVKD. V was clipped by 2 bases and J by 4 bases, with 9 bases between them. This CDR3 reads CAISETGPYEQYF. The CDR3, as DNA: TGTGCCATCAGTGAGACAGGGCCTTACGAGCAGTACTTC.